A selection of T cell receptor beta chains follows, all from one sample in a study of cytomegalovirus exposure and HLA in healthy donors. Using immunoSEQ multiplex PCR, the repertoire was profiled, and TCRdb retains in-frame clones only, with some absent. The table shows about 180,000 clones, with approximately 80% occurring only once. The sample was PBMCs. Receptors were obtained from a girl aged 10 to 17 in good health and CMV-seropositive. The CDR3 runs from the conserved cysteine through the conserved F or W. Fields, in order: J gene, clone size, V gene, D gene, CDR3 DNA, CDR3 protein. A D gene is named only where the DNA matches it firmly. Rows may omit the clone size; those that give it use once, few, many or a size class.

TRBJ1-3	NA	TRBV30	NA	TGTGCCTGGAGTGGAGGATCTGGAAACACCATATATTTT	CAWSGGSGNTIYF
TRBJ1-1	NA	TRBV7-8	TRBD1	TGTGCCAGCAGCTTAGCAGCGACAGGGGGTACTGAAGCTTTCTTT	CASSLAATGGTEAFF
TRBJ2-1	NA	TRBV7-3	NA	TGTGCCAGCAGCCCCTTAGCAGGGGCCCACTACAATGAGCAGTTCTTC	CASSPLAGAHYNEQFF
TRBJ2-1	NA	TRBV29-1	NA	TGCAGCGTTGAGGTGGGAGGTCAGACCTACAATGAGCAGTTCTTC	CSVEVGGQTYNEQFF
TRBJ1-2	NA	TRBV29-1	TRBD1	TGCAGCGTTGCCAAGGGGGCTGGCTACACCTTC	CSVAKGAGYTF
TRBJ1-4	NA	TRBV7-9	NA	TGTGCCAGCAGCTTCCATTTCACTAATGAAAAACTGTTTTTT	CASSFHFTNEKLFF
TRBJ2-1	NA	TRBV5-4	TRBD2	TGTGCCAGCAGCTTGGAGAGGGAGGGTTACAATGAGCAGTTCTTC	CASSLEREGYNEQFF
TRBJ2-1	NA	TRBV6-1	TRBD1	TGTGCCAGCAGCGTTGACAGGGGTGAGGGTTATGAGCAGTTCTTC	CASSVDRGEGYEQFF
TRBJ2-2	once	TRBV5-1	NA	TGCGCCAGCAGCTTGACCAGGGGCCGGACCGGGGAGCTGTTTTTT	CASSLTRGRTGELFF
TRBJ2-5	once	TRBV4-2	TRBD2	TGTGCCAGCAGCCAGGCCGGGACTAGCGGGAGGGCAGGGGAGACCCAGTACTTC	CASSQAGTSGRAGETQYF
TRBJ1-5	NA	TRBV19	TRBD1	TGTGCCACAGCAGCGACAGGGAATCAGCCCCAGCATTTT	CATAATGNQPQHF
TRBJ2-3	NA	TRBV13	TRBD2	TGTGCCAGCAGCTGGGGACTAGCGGAATACTCGGATACGCAGTATTTT	CASSWGLAEYSDTQYF
TRBJ2-1	few	TRBV4-3	TRBD2	TGCGCCAGCAGCCAAGATGGGAGGGTGTACAATGAGCAGTTCTTC	CASSQDGRVYNEQFF
TRBJ1-1	NA	TRBV6-4	TRBD1	TGTGCCAGCAGTTACAGGGGGGGGGAAACTGAAGCTTTCTTT	CASSYRGGETEAFF
TRBJ2-5	NA	TRBV7-3	TRBD1	TGTGCCAGCGGAAAAGACAGGGGCGAAGAGACCCAGTACTTC	CASGKDRGEETQYF
TRBJ2-7	NA	TRBV6-1	TRBD1	TGTGCCAGCAGCGGGACAGGGTGGGACTACGAGCAGTACTTC	CASSGTGWDYEQYF
TRBJ2-2	NA	TRBV5-1	NA	TGCGCCAGCAGCGGTGGAATGGACATTTACACCGGGGAGCTGTTTTTT	CASSGGMDIYTGELFF
TRBJ2-5	NA	TRBV4-2	NA	TGTGCCAGCAGCCAGGGCCCTTCGAAGGCAGGGGCGCGGGAGACCCAGTACTTC	CASSQGPSKAGARETQYF
TRBJ2-3	NA	TRBV5-1	NA	TGCGCCAGCAGCTTGCTTAGGGAGGAGGATACGCAGTATTTT	CASSLLREEDTQYF
TRBJ2-7	NA	TRBV4-3	NA	TGCGCCAGCAGCCAAGATTTTCGACAAGCTGGCTACGAGCAGTACTTC	CASSQDFRQAGYEQYF
TRBJ2-7	NA	TRBV5-4	NA	TGTGCCAGCAAGCACTGCGAGGTTAAGTACTTC	CASKHCEVKYF
TRBJ1-2	few	TRBV20-1	NA	TGCAGTGCTAGCGGCCGACCCAGGTACACCTTC	CSASGRPRYTF
TRBJ2-5	NA	TRBV6-1	TRBD2	TGTGCCAGCAGTGAAGGGTCTAGCGGGAAAGAGACCCAGTACTTC	CASSEGSSGKETQYF
TRBJ1-1	few	TRBV29-1	TRBD1	TGCAGCGTTGATACAGGGGGGGGCACTGAAGCTTTCTTT	CSVDTGGGTEAFF
TRBJ1-5	NA	TRBV23-1	NA	TGCGCCTTCCCCCGGGACATTAGCAATCAGCCCCAGCATTTT	CAFPRDISNQPQHF
TRBJ2-1	NA	TRBV6-5	TRBD1	TGTGCCAGCAGTTACTGGGGGACAGGTGGGCCGGATGAGCAGTTCTTC	CASSYWGTGGPDEQFF
TRBJ2-5	NA	TRBV6-1	NA	TGTGCCAGCAGTGAAGCGCGGACTGCGGGTCGGGCTCTACGTCAAGAGACCCAGTACTTC	CASSEARTAGRALRQETQYF
TRBJ2-1	NA	TRBV6-7	TRBD2	TGTGCCAGCCGGCTAGCGGGAGGGGGGACCTACAATGAGCAGTTCTTC	CASRLAGGGTYNEQFF
TRBJ2-1	NA	TRBV5-1	NA	TGCGCCAGCAGCTTGTTGGGAGACCCGACCGAGGGACTGTATCTATACAATGAGCAGTTCTTC	CASSLLGDPTEGLYLYNEQFF
TRBJ2-7	NA	TRBV6-5	NA	TGTGCCAGCAGAGGGGACGGACAGAACCCCTACGAGCAGTACTTC	CASRGDGQNPYEQYF
TRBJ1-2	NA	TRBV5-1	NA	TGCGCCAGCAGCCCCCTACAGGGTAACTATGGCTACACCTTC	CASSPLQGNYGYTF
TRBJ2-1	NA	TRBV29-1	TRBD2	TGCAGCGTTGCGGGAGGTTCCTACAATGAGCAGTTCTTC	CSVAGGSYNEQFF
TRBJ2-2	NA	TRBV11-3	TRBD1	TGTGCCAGCAGCCTACAGGGGCGGAACACCGGGGAGCTGTTTTTT	CASSLQGRNTGELFF
TRBJ2-1	NA	TRBV7-7	TRBD2	TGTGCTAGCAGCCGAACAAGCGGGAGAGGTGTGGGCAATGAGCAGTTCTTC	CASSRTSGRGVGNEQFF
TRBJ2-1	NA	TRBV11-2	TRBD2	TGTGCCAGCAGCTTAGATCTAGCGGGGTACAATGAGCAGTTCTTC	CASSLDLAGYNEQFF
TRBJ2-7	NA	TRBV10-3	TRBD1	TGTGCCATCAACTCGGGACAGGGAAGCTCCTACGAGCAGTACTTC	CAINSGQGSSYEQYF
TRBJ1-1	NA	TRBV4-1	NA	TGCGCCAGCAGCCCCGTGGGGGCGAACACTGAAGCTTTCTTT	CASSPVGANTEAFF
TRBJ2-2	NA	TRBV6-1	TRBD2	TGTGCCAGCAGGGGACTAGCGGACACCGGGGAGCTGTTTTTT	CASRGLADTGELFF
TRBJ2-1	once	TRBV9	TRBD1	TGTGCCAGCAGCATCCGGGACAGGGGTGTCAATGAGCAGTTCTTC	CASSIRDRGVNEQFF
TRBJ1-2	NA	TRBV27	TRBD1	TGTGCCAGCAGTACCCTTAGCGACAGGGGCTATGGCTACACCTTC	CASSTLSDRGYGYTF
TRBJ2-1	NA	TRBV27	TRBD2	TGTGCCAGCAGCTGGGGACTAGCGGGTTACAATGAGCAGTTCTTC	CASSWGLAGYNEQFF
TRBJ2-4	NA	TRBV6-4	TRBD1	TGTGCCAGCAGTAGTTGGCAGGGGGCTGACATTCAGTACTTC	CASSSWQGADIQYF
TRBJ2-7	NA	TRBV19	TRBD2	TGTGCCAGTAGTCTAACTAGCGGGAGAATTAACGAGCAGTACTTC	CASSLTSGRINEQYF